This record concerns one TCR beta chain sequence. These data originate in a study of OX40 agonist ivuxolimab in advanced cancers. Trimming removed 5 bases at V and 0 bases at J, with 8 bases between. Per germline, CDR1 SGHNT and CDR2 YENEEA. The CDR3 contains 15 residues. Some clones are missing from TCRdb's copy, which holds only in-frame ones; the method was immunoSEQ multiplex PCR. Among some 60,000 clones listed, about 85% were seen once. The TCR comes from an adult with an advanced solid tumor such as melanoma, head and neck, liver or kidney cancer. V usage is TRBV11-3 and J usage is TRBJ1-6; D is unresolved. The sequencing here drew on CD4+ or CD8+ T cells sorted from blood, taken in a trial of the OX40 agonist ivuxolimab. CDR3 DNA: TGTGCCAGCAGCCCGTCCAGCTCCTATAATTCACCCCTCCACTTT. Amino acid sequence: CASSPSSSYNSPLHF.